This entry describes one T cell receptor (beta chain). Its antigen is currently not known. The record has no base qualities; no much larger clone is one base away. The library came from the immunoSEQ multiplex PCR assay. A mixture of 60 forward primers for TCR Vbeta segments and 13 reverse primers for TCR Jbeta segments was used in the multiplex PCR. The CDR3 region of rearranged TCR beta genes was amplified from genomic DNA with a multiplex PCR assay. Amplified TCR beta libraries were sequenced as 87-base-pair reads on the Illumina HiSeq System. Processing in the source paper ran as follows. In a later analysis, some 80 million unique TCR beta chains were counted across the 650 to 700 repertoires, and roughly 9.9 million of these chains were shared by at least two donors. A nearest-neighbor algorithm error-corrected the raw reads and collapsed the reads into unique sequences, merging closely related sequences to remove PCR and sequencing errors. Alignment of CDR3 sequences to IMGT reference sequences was used to assign V, D and J gene segments. For a sequence to be retained, a match of at least six nucleotides to both a V gene segment and a J gene segment was required. Rearrangements were called productive when the CDR3 lacked stop codons and stayed in frame with V and J; all others were non-productive. Following IMGT convention, CDR3 was defined as the stretch from the second conserved V-encoded cysteine to the conserved J-encoded phenylalanine. In an earlier analysis of 550 to 650 of the donors, sequences lacking an unambiguous match to a single V gene segment were excluded. In an earlier analysis of 587 of the donors, V segments were called functional above 56.7% productive rearrangements and were called segregating when the between-donor standard deviation exceeded 5%. A statistical classification framework was developed to diagnose cytomegalovirus status using the catalog of TCR beta chain sequences. In a later analysis, TCR nucleotide sequences were compared against IMGT/GENE-DB human TR gene sequences so that V and J genes could be assigned. In a later analysis, CDR3 sequences and most-parsimonious VDJ recombination scenarios were assigned using the TCRdist pipeline. A later analysis defined each TCR beta chain by its CDR3 amino acid sequence plus V-gene family, and excluded reads lacking a unique V-gene family. A later analysis removed several hundred highly shared, low-generation-probability nucleotide sequences to deal with suspected cross-contamination and a sequencing artifact. In a later analysis, a clonal expansion index for each public chain was calculated from normalized within-repertoire ranks of inferred template counts. In a later analysis, generation probabilities were computed using a VDJ recombination model fitted to out-of-frame rearrangements, and the results were checked against IGoR. In a later analysis, TCR-TCR, TCR-HLA and TCR-CMV co-occurrence was scored with hypergeometric tests, and a repertoire-size bias correction was applied to TCR pairs. A later analysis estimated false discovery rates by permuting HLA or CMV assignments 20 times. A later analysis grouped co-occurring TCRs with DBSCAN, adding TCRdist sequence similarity when clustering within HLA-allele-positive subsets. Repertoires with fewer than 30,000 or more than 120,000 public chains were left out of co-occurrence clustering, as were about five repertoires with anomalous nucleotide sharing. The table comes from immuneACCESS by way of TCRdb, which keeps in-frame sequences with V and J called. Part of the clones is missing from these tables; in studies checked, under half for an unresolved V gene and the rest for unknown reasons. V, J and clone size are taken as reported in that table, and D and trimming were inferred from the DNA itself. This sample gives hundreds of thousands of clones in total; 70% to 80% of them show up just once. Of the sample, 3.5% to 4% is held by the ten largest clones.

The cohort comprised some 700 healthy bone marrow donors. At the time of sampling, every cohort member was nominally healthy, though immune exposures that went unrecorded were likely present. The donor tested CMV seronegative, placing the donor among the 352 seronegative members of the cohort. A peripheral blood sample was collected from each donor, and TCR beta sequencing was performed on peripheral blood mononuclear cells. The Qiagen DNeasy Blood Extraction Kit was used to extract genomic DNA from the blood cell samples. The entry originates in a study of cytomegalovirus exposure and HLA in healthy donors listed by TCRdb under 2017. In the study overall: An earlier analysis of approximately 640 of the donors reported 250 to 350 Gb of sequence data and some 120 million unique TCR beta sequences from some 180 million T cells. Donor age, sex, ethnicity and CMV serostatus were collected together with the repertoire data. Typing coverage varied by locus: roughly 620-630 donors for A, B, C, DRB1 and DQB1; 500 to 550 for DQA1; nearly 610 for DPA1; around 450 for DPB1. Every discovery cohort repertoire had been produced on one sequencing platform. Among a few hundred genotyped donors of the cohort, an average of about 240,000 unique TCR beta nucleotide sequences were sequenced per donor, around 18% of them non-productive. Roughly five DR-DQ haplotypes were treated as single units for association and clustering because of strong linkage in the cohort. Of the roughly 400 genotyped donors, 80% to 90% were placed in the genetic ancestry cluster associated with self-reported Caucasian donors. To predict cytomegalovirus infection status, the study brought together high-throughput TCR immunosequencing, statistical association of individual TCRs with disease status, and machine learning. The aim of the study was to test whether cataloging public T cell receptors could identify signatures of past pathogen exposure. An early release that covered fewer than 800 HLA-typed donors contained approximately 320 gigabases of sequencing data and some 87 million unique TCR sequences. The study used immunosequencing to profile the T cell repertoires of under 700 subjects and linked those repertoires to cytomegalovirus serostatus. Rather than using new phenotypic data, the later analysis identified candidate immune exposures from TCR beta sequences and from how often those sequences occurred across donors. An earlier analysis of a few hundred of the donors applied high-throughput TCR beta sequencing to assess whether each TCR beta V gene segment acted as functional or pseudogenic. A later analysis re-examined previously published TCR beta repertoires from about 670 donors and added high-resolution HLA genotyping to investigate patterns of TCR occurrence. In addition to the first cohort of approximately 650 subjects, a separate validation cohort of over 90 different subjects was used. A later genetic analysis used genome-wide SNP genotypes for about three fifths of the 666 donors, treating that subset as a discovery cohort. Class I and class II HLA loci were covered by the typing at four-digit resolution.

From a lookup of the germline V gene (reference sequence), CDR1 and CDR2 are LNHDA and SQIVND. Compared with germline, V lacks 5 bases and J lacks 6 bases; bases without a gene match: 8. Inclusive of the bounding cysteine and phenylalanine, the CDR3 is 15 residues long. The only DNA kept is the CDR3, 45 bases in frame from the first base. Study-level results and caveats: In a later genetic analysis, fewer N-insertions in productive TCRs were reported among donors in an Asian-associated ancestry cluster than the approximately 670-donor mean. For the cohort, immune exposure information was limited to CMV serostatus. According to the authors, the approach could potentially be generalized to other disease states and immunological phenotypes. When HLA alleles, especially DR and DQ, strongly co-occurred, TCR associations were difficult to assign to individual alleles. Roughly uniform sequencing depth across donors was assumed in presence/absence analyses, although this assumption may not hold. Linkage disequilibrium might explain the correlated functional status among segregating V segments, but an unknown experimental factor could not be ruled out. In a later analysis, HLA-associated TCR beta chains showed more clonal expansion and lower generation probabilities than non-associated chains that were equally common. In a later analysis, the rate of TCR association differed among HLA loci, with DRB1 alleles having the most associated TCRs and HLA-C alleles having the fewest. The classifier was reported to diagnose cytomegalovirus status with high specificity and sensitivity in both the original and validation cohorts. A cluster of highly shared sequence variants was judged likely to be a technical artifact of the sequencing pipeline. Because counts were too low, about 18 rarely observed V segments, including chromosome 9 orphons, were excluded from the earlier analysis of around 640 of the donors. The study listed around 160 TCR beta chains as associated with cytomegalovirus. A further reported finding was that TCR beta sequences accurately predicted the HLA-A and HLA-B alleles for most subjects in the first cohort. Across donors, most TCR sequences were observed very rarely, whereas some public TCRs were present in many individuals. The 87-base-pair reads could not distinguish some IMGT-functional V segments, including TRBV6-2 and TRBV6-3, so those segments were excluded. Because HLA typing was missing for some donors at each locus, association tests included only the typed subset. A few of the identified cytomegalovirus-associated TCR beta chains were confirmed in vitro to be specific for cytomegalovirus antigens. In a later genetic analysis, a missense DCLRE1C variant was associated with V-gene and J-gene trimming of TCR beta chains, and the association was replicated in an independent cohort. This cohort had only TCR beta chains sequenced, and the lack of alpha or paired-chain data limited which features could be detected. In a later analysis, around 17,000 TCR beta sequences were associated with specific HLA alleles at a false discovery rate of 0.05. A later analysis found that most CMV-associated TCR beta chains appeared HLA-restricted, with HLA associations seemingly driven largely by CMV exposure. In a later analysis, several top co-occurrence clusters were reported to appear linked to parvovirus B19, influenza, CMV and Epstein-Barr virus. In an earlier analysis of about 540 of the donors, most TCR beta V segments were observed in productive rearrangements about 90% or about 30% of the time, broadly matching IMGT annotations.

The sample comprised PBMCs. The sequence links TRBV19 to TRBJ2-2; 8 central nucleotides agree with TRBD2. The TCR originated in a male donor in good health and CMV-seronegative. The DNA is TGTGCCAGTAGTTATCCAGCGGGAGTCTCCGGGGAGCTGTTTTTT. It codes for CASSYPAGVSGELFF. Supplemented by the reference TRBV19 and TRBJ2-2 proteins around the CDR3, the complete variable domain is DGGITQSPKYLFRKEGQNVTLSCEQNLNHDAMYWYRQDPGQGLRLIYYSQIVNDFQKGDIAEGYSVSREKKESFPLTVTSAQKNPTAFYLCASSYPAGVSGELFFGEGSRLTVL.